This T cell receptor (beta chain) was captured in a study of blood T cell repertoires in COVID-19. Unmatched junction bases numbered 18, after V lost 2 bases and J lost 0 bases. The CDR3 covers 21 residues. Per the germline V gene, CDR1 is LGHNA and CDR2 is YSLEER. Original analysis: Scientists estimated how many nucleated cells there were by amplifying reference gene primers. Data came from immunoSEQ multiplex PCR; TCRdb stores just in-frame clones and leaves some out. The V and J calls and the clone size are those of that table, but D and trimming were determined from the DNA. The data contain 140,000 or so clones, 87% of them singletons.

V gene TRBV4-3 combines with J gene TRBJ2-2, with 7 bases aligning to TRBD2. The sample consisted of peripheral blood. This receptor was taken from a man aged 45 to 65 who had recovered from COVID-19. CDR3 in DNA: TGCGCCAGCAGCCAATCCGGACCCGGCGGGGGACCCGCAGCGAACACCGGGGAGCTGTTTTTT. Translation gives CASSQSGPGGGPAANTGELFF.